The clone carrying this TCR beta chain was detected only a few times. What it recognizes is unknown. The ends lost 1 base at V and 4 bases at J; junction bases unmatched: 9. The CDR3 has 15 amino acids. CDR1 is DFQATT, CDR2 SNEGSKA, per germline (reference sequence). Template material for TCR beta VDJ and CDR3 profiling consisted of genomic DNA. TCRdb re-called the reads with MiXCR, one entry per CDR3 protein. The table shows about 270,000 distinct CDR3 sequences, with about 56% occurring only once. The sample belongs to a study of CD8+CD57+ T cells in acquired aplastic anemia. Study in general: Quantities of DNA derived from sorted CD4+ and CD8+ cells averaged about 3.2 ug.

Points from the study as a whole: Sharing between patients and controls was observed for around 30 CD8+ CDR3 sequences. Significance was not reached for CD8+ Simpson's diversity between patients and controls.

The chain recombines TRBV20-1 with TRBJ2-7; 8 bases map to TRBD2. Sequenced: sorted CD4+, CD8+, or CD8+CD57+ T cells (not recorded which) from PBMCs. This TCR derives from a human donor with severe aplastic anemia or a healthy control (not recorded which). The CDR3 is CSARASGSWEYEQYF. The CDR3 nucleotides read TGCAGTGCTAGAGCGAGCGGGAGTTGGGAGTACGAGCAGTACTTC.